This TCR beta chain was captured by sequencing in a study of identifying expanded T cells in peripheral blood. Findings and caveats of the study: Two-week clone count variance significantly increased as total template count grew. Differentially abundant clones: 1 to 1.5 between replicates, about 16 at two to three weeks, roughly 18 at four.

This table comes from immunoSEQ multiplex PCR, and its TCRdb copy is limited to in-frame clones, with some not included. The sample consists of 130,000 or so clones, over 65% of them appearing once. A note on this clone: Antigen specificity is unknown.

This TCR derives from a person aged 18-70 years in good health. Sequencing was carried out using blood.

The CDR3 bases are TGTGCCAGCAGTTACTCGCCGGGACCCTCCTACAATGAGCAGTTCTTC. This sequence encodes CASSYSPGPSYNEQFF. The chain couples TRBV6-5 to TRBJ2-1, with D tentatively TRBD1 or TRBD2 (5 bases each). V dropped 0 bases and J dropped 0 bases, with 9 bases sitting between them. Germline assignment: CDR1 MNHEY and CDR2 SVGAGI. The CDR3 is made up of 16 amino acids.